This TCR beta chain was recovered during a study of T cells in Graves' hyperthyroidism and ophthalmopathy (dated by TCRdb to about 2019). Concerning the study at large: To identify TCR V-J signatures that set the groups apart, the researchers used a discovery cohort of 90 to 100 patients, made up of 40 to 45 with Graves' ophthalmopathy and some 58 with stable Graves' hyperthyroidism. The approximately 95 discovery patients were divided at random into training and test sets in a 7:3 ratio. After sampling, hyperthyroidism patients received methimazole starting at 30 mg daily, and ophthalmopathy patients received high-dose intravenous methylprednisolone. Whether ophthalmopathy could be predicted prospectively was tested in an independent validation cohort made up of fewer than 20 hyperthyroidism patients plus 17 patients who later progressed to ophthalmopathy. According to the paper, TCR Vbeta CDR3 sequencing was carried out on 135 peripheral blood samples, which came from some 41 ophthalmopathy, approximately 72 hyperthyroidism and 17 progressor patients. In about 6 Graves' hyperthyroidism patients, the study also compared T-cell repertoires from thyroid tissue with T-cell repertoires from blood. Findings and caveats that apply to the study as a whole: In validation, the model predicted progression to ophthalmopathy with 60% to 71% sensitivity and less than 80% specificity, a median of approximately 6.5 months before onset. Blood samples also contained most of the expanded thyroid clonotypes (frequency above 0.001), which suggests that blood repertoires may reflect thyroid immune responses. In cross-validation, a model built on a 13 V-J signature told ophthalmopathy apart from stable hyperthyroidism with about 90% sensitivity and roughly 81% specificity, and in testing the same model reached 80%/75%. No statistical method was used to set the sample size in advance, and investigators knew the group allocation.

Graves' hyperthyroidism was defined as stable when no progression to ophthalmopathy occurred over 18 months of follow-up. Hyperthyroidism patients were aged 18 to 65 years and newly diagnosed, with disease duration of less than 2 months. Patients with uncontrolled infections, other autoimmune diseases, pregnancy or lactation were excluded. Clinical symptoms, serum thyroxine and TRAb, thyroid ultrasound, and orbital computed tomography formed the basis for the diagnoses. Total RNA was extracted using Trizol reagent, and RNA quality was assessed on an Agilent 2100 Bioanalyzer. The TCR beta CDR3 regions were amplified from RNA transcripts. For the first round of RT-PCR on the TCR CDR3, the HTBI primer set was used together with the Qiagen OneStep RT-PCR kit. Libraries were constructed in a second round of multiplex PCR, after which size selection and purification were carried out. Sequencing of the libraries was done on an Illumina HiSeq2000 using paired-end 100 bp reads. On the authors' methods: SOAPnuke was used to process the raw data, with reads discarded if the reads contained adapters or uncalled bases, had a mean Phred below 15, or lacked an exact constant-primer or identifier match. High-quality paired reads were merged with COPE v1.2.5, and unique nucleotide sequences were defined as clonotypes. Clonotypes were aligned to IMGT TRBV, TRBD and TRBJ reference segments using MiTCR v1.1. Only V-J combinations with frequency above 0.0001, covering approximately 99% of repertoires, were analysed. The TCS score was defined as the ratio of F50 (clonal expansion) to E x V (chaos), calculated using BLOSUM62-based TCRdist between CDR3 peptides within each V-J. Welch's t-statistics and random forest reduced 514 V-J features to 10 to 15, which were used in a naive Bayes classifier (R e1071). The similarity between thyroid and blood repertoires was quantified using the Morisita-Horn index. TCRdb's own reprocessing of the public reads used fastp at Q25 and MiXCR and kept productive beta chains. Every entry covers one CDR3 protein and lists the most common genes and DNA from its rows. The V and J calls and clone size come from TCRdb's table, not from the authors' own analysis. In this sample the table shows around 580,000 distinct CDR3 sequences, around 46% of which occur a single time. Around 7.7% of the sample rests with the top ten.

V and J lose 2 bases and 9 bases, and a span of 10 bases separates them. The germline V gene (reference sequence) gives CDR1 as SEHNR and CDR2 as FQNEAQ. The CDR3 runs 12 amino acids, cysteine and phenylalanine included. Here the CDR3 DNA is all that survives: 36 bases in frame from base 1. Many counts were recorded for this clonotype. It has no known antigen specificity. Per-base qualities were not stored, and no clone one base away is much larger. Sequenced input: peripheral blood or thyroid tissue (not recorded which). The rearrangement combines TRBV7-9 with TRBJ2-5, with the D gene not clear enough to name. The source of this sequence is a woman in her late teens or twenties with Graves' hyperthyroidism. The DNA sequence is given as TGTGCCAGCAGCTTATCTCGGGCGTCCCAGTACTTC. Protein translation: CASSLSRASQYF.